A single sample gave rise to the 20 T cell receptor beta chains below, sequenced in a study of shared clonotypes between healthy human individuals. Produced via immunoSEQ multiplex PCR; TCRdb's table is partial and in-frame only. The profile shows approximately 2.5 million clones, over 85% of them singletons. The sequencing input was naive CD4+ T cells from PBMCs. Subset here: CD45RA+ positively selected. The receptors originated from a man younger than 35 in good health. Some clones in this sample may be carry-over from other donors' samples.

This chain joins TRBV11-3 and TRBJ1-1; 8 nucleotides agree with TRBD1. J lost 1 base, V lost 5 bases, and 6 bases had no gene match. CDR1 and CDR2 from the germline V gene are SGHNT and YENEEA. This CDR3 is built from 15 residues. The CDR3 DNA is TGTGCCAGCAGCGCCACAGGGGGATCGAACACTGAAGCTTTCTTT. Its protein product is CASSATGGSNTEAFF.

V gene TRBV28 combines with J gene TRBJ1-2; D uncertain. The CDR3 sequence is 13 residues long. Germline V gene sequence: CDR1 MDHEN, CDR2 SYDVKM. Trimming took 6 bases from V and 4 from J, leaving 12 bases between them. As DNA, the CDR3 is TGTGCCAGCAGAACCTCGCTAATCTATGGCTACACCTTC. Amino acids: CASRTSLIYGYTF.

J is TRBJ2-7 and V is TRBV7-3; TRBD1 agrees at 10 bases. The CDR3 spans 14 residues. Germline V lookup: CDR1 SGHTA, CDR2 FQGTGA. The J segment lost 6 bases and the V segment lost 4 bases, leaving 6 bases of the junction unmatched. The CDR3 DNA follows: TGTGCCAGCAGCTCGACAGGGGGCAAGGGCGAGCAGTACTTC. Its translation is CASSSTGGKGEQYF. The whole variable domain, filled in from reference TRBV7-3 and TRBJ2-7, reads GAGVSQTPSNKVTEKGKYVELRCDPISGHTALYWYRQSLGQGPEFLIYFQGTGAADDSGLPNDRFFAVRPEGSVSTLKIQRTERGDSAVYLCASSSTGGKGEQYFGPGTRLTVT.

The chain couples TRBV10-3 to TRBJ2-3; D gene ambiguous. From germline, CDR1 is ENHRY and CDR2 SYGVKD. CDR3 length: 15 residues. Trimming removed 1 base at V and 4 bases at J, with 12 bases between. The CDR3 region has the DNA TGTGCCATCAGTGAGTTTTTACTCATGTCAGATACGCAGTATTTT. Encoded protein: CAISEFLLMSDTQYF.

V and J are TRBV19 and TRBJ2-2; 16 bases are a match to TRBD2. The CDR3 length is 19 residues. The V segment lost 6 bases and the J segment 6 bases; nucleotides outside the gene matches: 13. Germline assignment: CDR1 LNHDA and CDR2 SQIVND (reference sequence). CDR3: CASSPGTSGRAGGSGELFF. The CDR3 coding sequence is TGTGCCAGTAGCCCTGGGACTAGCGGGAGGGCCGGTGGGTCCGGGGAGCTGTTTTTT.

This clone was counted once. This chain uses TRBV27 with TRBJ1-2, with TRBD1 as a possible D gene (5 bases). Germline CDR1 and CDR2: MNHEY and SMNVEV (reference sequence). The germline V and J ends were trimmed by 4 bases and 4 bases, with 19 bases remaining between them. The CDR3 length is 16 residues. DNA of the CDR3: TGTGCCAGCAGTTATGGAAGGGGATCCCCAGCCTATGGCTACACCTTC. Its protein is CASSYGRGSPAYGYTF.

This clone showed up just once. V is TRBV27 and J is TRBJ2-7, with 7 bases aligning to TRBD2. The length of the CDR3 is 17 residues. V shed 6 bases, J shed 7 bases, and the junction held 21 bases outside the gene matches. In germline, CDR1 is MNHEY, CDR2 SMNVEV (reference sequence). In DNA, the CDR3 is TGTGCCAGCAGCCCCGCGAAGGCCGCGGGAGTTCAGGGAGAGCAGTACTTC. It yields the protein CASSPAKAAGVQGEQYF.

As for this clone: This specimen includes other DNA sequences encoding the same CDR3. V and J are TRBV4-2 and TRBJ2-1, with 9 nucleotides matching TRBD2. The CDR3 runs to 15 residues. V lost 4 bases and J lost 1; bases outside the gene matches: 2. CDR1 and CDR2 from the germline V gene are LGHNA and YNFKEQ. The CDR3 nucleotides are TGTGCCAGCAGCCCCACTAGCGGGTCCTACAATGAGCAGTTCTTC. Translated: CASSPTSGSYNEQFF.

This sequence joins TRBV11-3 and TRBJ2-1; the D gene is possibly TRBD2 (5 bases). CDR3 length: 16 amino acids. The germline gives CDR1 SGHNT, CDR2 YENEEA. The ends were cut back, 6 bases at V and 0 bases at J, with 15 bases in the middle. CDR3 nucleotides: TGTGCCAGCAGTATTGGCGGGCCCAGCTCCTACAATGAGCAGTTCTTC. This codes for CASSIGGPSSYNEQFF.

This rearrangement joins TRBV2 to TRBJ2-5; TRBD1 agrees at 10 bases. CDR1 is SNHLY, CDR2 FYNNEI, per germline. The CDR3 has 14 residues. The V segment lost 6 bases and the J segment 5 bases; nucleotides outside the gene matches: 6. The CDR3 sequence is CASSATGGDETQYF. The CDR3 DNA reads TGTGCCAGCAGCGCGACAGGGGGCGATGAGACCCAGTACTTC.

In DNA form, the CDR3 reads TGTGCCAGCAGTTACCGGGACAGGGGCAACGCCTACGAGCAGTACTTC. As protein: CASSYRDRGNAYEQYF. The chain combines TRBV6-5 with TRBJ2-7, with 10 bases identical to TRBD1. Per the germline V gene, CDR1 is MNHEY and CDR2 is SVGAGI. The V gene end was trimmed by 2 bases and the J gene end by 2 bases; junction bases not matched to a gene: 6. This CDR3 has 16 residues.

V gene TRBV6-6 combines with J gene TRBJ2-3; 7 bases are shared with TRBD1. CDR1 is MNHNY and CDR2 is SVGAGI in the germline V gene (reference sequence). J lost 8 bases, V lost 6 bases, and 8 bases had no gene match. The CDR3 is 13 amino acids. CDR3 bases: TGTGCCAGCAGACCCGGACAGGCCGGTACGCAGTATTTT. The encoded protein is CASRPGQAGTQYF.

Only a few counts were recorded for this clone. Other nucleotide sequences from this sample produce the same CDR3. V gene TRBV29-1 combines with J gene TRBJ1-4; D call uncertain. V was pared by 6 bases and J by 0 bases, with 2 bases between. The CDR3 contains 11 residues. Germline V gene data show CDR1 as SQVTM and CDR2 as ANQGSEA. In DNA, the CDR3 is TGCAGCGTCGCAACTAATGAAAAACTGTTTTTT. Its protein product is CSVATNEKLFF.

The chain employs TRBV19 and TRBJ2-1; TRBD2 is a possible D gene (6 bases). Trimming pared 8 bases from V and 3 bases from J, leaving 17 bases between. The CDR3 spans 15 residues. The germline V gene encodes CDR1 LNHDA and CDR2 SQIVND (reference sequence). The CDR3 DNA is TGTGCCAGTCTACCGGAGGGAGTTGGCTACAATGAGCAGTTCTTC. Encoded protein: CASLPEGVGYNEQFF. Drawing the rest from reference TRBV19 and TRBJ2-1, the complete variable domain is DGGITQSPKYLFRKEGQNVTLSCEQNLNHDAMYWYRQDPGQGLRLIYYSQIVNDFQKGDIAEGYSVSREKKESFPLTVTSAQKNPTAFYLCASLPEGVGYNEQFFGPGTRLTVL.

CDR3 in DNA: TGTGCCAGCACTACTTACAATGAGCAGTTCTTC. This codes for CASTTYNEQFF. The chain is built from TRBV28 and TRBJ2-1; no firm D call. With 7 bases removed from V and 4 bases from J, the gap between germline ends came to 5 bases. Germline values: CDR1 MDHEN, CDR2 SYDVKM. The CDR3 extends over 11 amino acids.

The rearrangement links TRBV7-9 to TRBJ2-7; D may be TRBD1 (5 bases). Trimming stripped 8 bases from V and 1 base from J, with 15 bases between. CDR3 size: 14 residues. Per germline, CDR1 SEHNR and CDR2 FQNEAQ (reference sequence). The CDR3 DNA reads TGTGCCAGCGGGTTGGGGCCACAGTCCTACGAGCAGTACTTC. Its translation: CASGLGPQSYEQYF.

V and J are TRBV28 and TRBJ1-4, with no clear D. V lost 2 bases, J lost 2 bases, and 9 bases lay in between. The CDR3 is 15 amino acids. Germline V gene lookup returns CDR1 MDHEN and CDR2 SYDVKM. Here the CDR3 reads CASSLTGLTNEKLFF. The CDR3 bases are TGTGCCAGCAGTTTAACGGGGTTGACTAATGAAAAACTGTTTTTT. Using reference TRBV28 and TRBJ1-4 for the parts outside the CDR3, the full variable domain is DVKVTQSSRYLVKRTGEKVFLECVQDMDHENMFWYRQDPGLGLRLIYFSYDVKMKEKGDIPEGYSVSREKKERFSLILESASTNQTSMYLCASSLTGLTNEKLFFGSGTQLSVL.

The rearrangement uses TRBV6-1 and TRBJ2-1; D ambiguous. CDR1 and CDR2 (germline): MNHNS, SASEGT. The CDR3 extends over 14 amino acids. The V and J ends lost 3 bases and 12 bases respectively, with 18 bases between them. The CDR3 sequence: CASSDGVGIHPQFF. CDR3 DNA: TGTGCCAGCAGTGATGGGGTAGGGATCCACCCGCAGTTCTTC.

A word on this clone: The same CDR3 can be traced to other DNA sequences in this sample. The genes are TRBV28 and TRBJ1-3; D is ambiguous. CDR3 length: 12 residues. CDR1 is MDHEN, CDR2 SYDVKM, per germline. V shed 7 bases and J shed 4 bases, with 8 bases lying between them. The CDR3 region is CASTSSGNTIYF. The CDR3 bases are TGTGCCAGCACCTCTTCCGGAAACACCATATATTTT.

This clone was observed once. The rearrangement links TRBV6-1 to TRBJ1-2; 9 bases agree with TRBD1. The CDR3 covers 19 residues. V lost 4 bases, J lost 0 bases, and 15 bases stayed unmatched. Germline V gene lookup returns CDR1 MNHNS and CDR2 SASEGT. This CDR3 reads CASSVPRDRAIGANYGYTF. As DNA, the CDR3 is TGTGCCAGCAGTGTACCTCGGGACAGGGCCATCGGAGCTAACTATGGCTACACCTTC.